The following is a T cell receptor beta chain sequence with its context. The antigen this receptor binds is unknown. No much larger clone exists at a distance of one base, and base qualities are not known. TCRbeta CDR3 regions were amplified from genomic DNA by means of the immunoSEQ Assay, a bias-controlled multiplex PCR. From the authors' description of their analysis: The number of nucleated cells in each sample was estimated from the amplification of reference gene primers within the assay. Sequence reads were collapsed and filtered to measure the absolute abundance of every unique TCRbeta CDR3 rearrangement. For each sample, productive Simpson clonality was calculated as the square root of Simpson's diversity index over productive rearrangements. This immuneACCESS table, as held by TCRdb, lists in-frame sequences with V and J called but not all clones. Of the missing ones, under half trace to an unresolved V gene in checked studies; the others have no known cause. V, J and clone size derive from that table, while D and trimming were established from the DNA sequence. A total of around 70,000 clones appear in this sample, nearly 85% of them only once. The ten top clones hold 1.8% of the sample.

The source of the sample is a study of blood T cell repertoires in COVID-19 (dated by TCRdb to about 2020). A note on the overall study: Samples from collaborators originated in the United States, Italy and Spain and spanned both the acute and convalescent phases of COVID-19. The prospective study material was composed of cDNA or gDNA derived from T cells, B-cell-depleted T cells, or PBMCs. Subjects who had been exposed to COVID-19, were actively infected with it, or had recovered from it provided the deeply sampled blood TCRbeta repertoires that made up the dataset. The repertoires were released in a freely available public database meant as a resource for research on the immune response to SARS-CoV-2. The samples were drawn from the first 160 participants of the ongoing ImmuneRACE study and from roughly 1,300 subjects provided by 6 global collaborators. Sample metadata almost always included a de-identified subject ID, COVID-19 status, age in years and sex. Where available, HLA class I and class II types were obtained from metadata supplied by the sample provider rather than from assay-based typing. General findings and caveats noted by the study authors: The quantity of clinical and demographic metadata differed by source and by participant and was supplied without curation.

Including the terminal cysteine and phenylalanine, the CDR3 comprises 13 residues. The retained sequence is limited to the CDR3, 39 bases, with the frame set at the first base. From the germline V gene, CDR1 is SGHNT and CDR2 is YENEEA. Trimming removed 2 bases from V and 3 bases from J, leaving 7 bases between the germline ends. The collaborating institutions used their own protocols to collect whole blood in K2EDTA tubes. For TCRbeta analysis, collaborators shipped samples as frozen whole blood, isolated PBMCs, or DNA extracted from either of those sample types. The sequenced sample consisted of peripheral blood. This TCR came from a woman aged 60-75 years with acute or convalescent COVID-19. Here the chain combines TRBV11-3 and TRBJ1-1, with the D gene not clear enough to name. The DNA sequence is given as TGTGCCAGCAGCTTATACGGGTACACTGAAGCTTTCTTT. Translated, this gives CASSLYGYTEAFF. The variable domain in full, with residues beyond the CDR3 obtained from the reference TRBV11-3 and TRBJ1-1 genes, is EAGVVQSPRYKIIEKKQPVAFWCNPISGHNTLYWYLQNLGQGPELLIRYENEEAVDDSQLPKDRFSAERLKGVDSTLKIQPAELGDSAVYLCASSLYGYTEAFFGQGTRLTVV.